The 2 T cell receptor beta chains listed next were all sequenced from one sample in a study of blood T cell repertoires in COVID-19. Produced via immunoSEQ multiplex PCR; TCRdb's table is partial and in-frame only. The sample shows just over 90,000 clones, 86% of them seen only once. The sequenced material came from peripheral blood. Receptors were obtained from an elderly woman with acute or convalescent COVID-19.

The rearrangement uses TRBV5-4 and TRBJ1-2; TRBD1 matches at 8 bases. V gave up 4 bases and J gave up 5 bases; unmatched junction bases: 13. CDR3 length equals 16 residues. The germline V gene encodes CDR1 SGHNT and CDR2 YYREEE (reference sequence). CDR3 nucleotide sequence: TGTGCCAGCAGCCTTGGACAGGGAACTGCGGTATATGGCTACACCTTC. This encodes CASSLGQGTAVYGYTF.

A note on this clone: Other DNA sequences in the same sample also yield this CDR3. The rearrangement links TRBV19 to TRBJ1-2; possible D gene TRBD1, 5 bases. This CDR3 is built from 13 residues. Trimming took 3 bases from V and 4 from J, leaving 9 bases between them. Germline lookup yields CDR1 LNHDA and CDR2 SQIVND (reference sequence). The CDR3, as DNA: TGTGCCAGTAGTATCCCAGGGTCCTATGGCTACACCTTC. It yields the protein CASSIPGSYGYTF.